The 17 T cell receptor beta chains reported below all come from one sample, sequenced in a study of CD8 T cells in Susac syndrome (dated by TCRdb to between 2017 and 2020). Preparation of the library involved the immunoSEQ multiplex PCR assay. RNA was extracted using the RNeasy kit, and roughly 0.5 to 1 microgram was reverse transcribed with random hexamers. Clones were called with MiXCR by TCRdb after fastp trimmed the public reads at Q25, and only in-frame beta chains were retained. Every CDR3 protein is listed once, alongside the most common genes and DNA of its rows. Present in this sample are 250,000 to 300,000 distinct CDR3 sequences, around 91% of which were seen just once. The top ten constitute approximately 0.18% of the sample. Source material: CD8+ T cells from PBMCs. These receptors were obtained from a human donor with multiple sclerosis.

The V call is TRBV24-1, the J call TRBJ2-5; 12 bases map to TRBD2. There are 17 residues in the CDR3. V trimming: 2 bases; J trimming: 5 bases; junction bases outside the gene matches: 8. Germline V gene data show CDR1 as KGHDR and CDR2 as SFDVKD. CDR3 nucleotide sequence: TGTGCCACCAGTGATTGGGCTAGCGGGGGGGCCGAGGAGACCCAGTACTTC. As protein: CATSDWASGGAEETQYF.

This clonotype was seen more than once but under ten times. V usage is TRBV5-6 and J usage is TRBJ2-7, with D unclear. Trimming stripped 4 bases from V and 2 bases from J, with 13 bases between. The CDR3 covers 14 residues. Germline loops: CDR1 SGHDT, CDR2 YYEEEE. CDR3 nucleotides: TGTGCCAGCAGCGCCGGGCTGGGCCCCTACGAGCAGTACTTC. Amino acid sequence: CASSAGLGPYEQYF.

The chain recombines TRBV2 with TRBJ2-7, with 7 bases lining up with TRBD2. The CDR3 loop spans 13 amino acids. V dropped 7 bases and J dropped 3; count of bases not matched to a gene: 6. Germline V gene lookup returns CDR1 SNHLY and CDR2 FYNNEI. The CDR3, as DNA: TGTGCCAGCACTGCGGGAGTGAACTACGAGCAGTACTTC. Translated, it gives CASTAGVNYEQYF.

The chain has TRBV18 and TRBJ1-2; D is unclear. CDR1 and CDR2 from the germline V gene are KGHSH and LQKENI. V lost 2 bases to trimming and J lost 4 bases, with 23 bases between them. The CDR3 sequence is 18 residues long. The CDR3 sequence is CASSPILGPSYTGYGYTF. CDR3 nucleotide sequence: TGTGCCAGCTCACCAATTTTAGGACCGTCGTATACGGGCTATGGCTACACCTTC.

The V and J genes are TRBV7-3 and TRBJ2-1; 9 bases agree with TRBD1. Trimming cost V 5 bases and J 3 bases; bases outside gene matches: 11. Germline CDR1 reads SGHTA; CDR2 reads FQGTGA. The CDR3 contains 17 residues. The chain's CDR3 is CASSPGQGTPSYNEQFF. DNA for the CDR3: TGTGCCAGCAGCCCAGGACAGGGGACTCCGAGCTACAATGAGCAGTTCTTC.

In this sample, this clonotype turned up once. The CDR3 DNA follows: TGTGCCAGCAGCCAAGTCCACTTCCCCTACGAGCAGTACTTC. This sequence encodes CASSQVHFPYEQYF. This chain joins TRBV3-1 and TRBJ2-7; D ambiguous. The CDR3 consists of 14 residues. Germline values: CDR1 LGHDT, CDR2 YNNKEL (reference sequence). The V end was cut by 1 base, the J end by 2 bases, with 9 bases between.

The chain carries TRBV27 and TRBJ2-1; TRBD2 might be the D (6 bases). CDR3 length: 13 residues. V was clipped by 1 base and J by 10 bases, with 11 bases between them. Germline V gene lookup returns CDR1 MNHEY and CDR2 SMNVEV (reference sequence). The CDR3, as DNA: TGTGCCAGCAGTTTATTACTAGCCGGGGAGCAGTTCTTC. It specifies CASSLLLAGEQFF.

The chain carries TRBV5-6 and TRBJ1-4; no clear D. CDR1 and CDR2 (germline): SGHDT, YYEEEE. The CDR3 has 13 residues. Trimming took off 5 bases at V and 0 bases at J, with 5 bases between the two ends. CDR3 DNA sequence: TGTGCCAGCAGTATTACAACTAATGAAAAACTGTTTTTT. It translates to CASSITTNEKLFF.

In its sample, this clonotype was seen once. The chain combines TRBV9 with TRBJ1-3; no reliable D call. Germline lookup yields CDR1 SGDLS and CDR2 YYNGEE. The CDR3 is made up of 14 amino acids. Trimming left V 3 bases short and J 1 base short, with 8 bases between. CDR3 in amino acids: CASSGGGSGNTIYF. Written as DNA, the CDR3 is TGTGCCAGCAGCGGGGGAGGATCTGGAAACACCATATATTTT.

The chain links TRBV2 to TRBJ2-1; the D call may be TRBD1 or TRBD2 (5 bases each). V lost 6 bases and J 9 bases, leaving 6 bases between the germline ends. The CDR3 is 10 amino acids. The germline V gene has CDR1 SNHLY and CDR2 FYNNEI. The CDR3 sequence: CASSGTEQFF. CDR3 nucleotide sequence: TGTGCCAGCAGCGGGACTGAGCAGTTCTTC. Full variable domain (rest looked up from reference TRBV2 and TRBJ2-1): EPEVTQTPSHQVTQMGQEVILRCVPISNHLYFYWYRQILGQKVEFLVSFYNNEISEKSEIFDDQFSVERPDGSNFTLKIRSTKLEDSAMYFCASSGTEQFFGPGTRLTVL.

The CDR3 nucleotides are TGTGCCAGCAGTCCACGGTACCAAGAGACCCAGTACTTC. Its protein product is CASSPRYQETQYF. The gene calls are TRBV12-3 or TRBV12-4 and TRBJ2-5, with D hard to call. This CDR3 comprises 13 residues. Trimming took off 5 bases at V and 0 bases at J, with 7 bases between the two ends.

The chain has TRBV7-9 and TRBJ1-2; D remains unclear. The CDR3 runs to 10 residues. V lost 6 bases to trimming and J lost 7 bases, with 6 bases between them. Looked up from germline, CDR1 is SEHNR and CDR2 is FQNEAQ (reference sequence). CDR3 residues: CASRGIGYTF. DNA for the CDR3: TGTGCCAGCAGAGGGATTGGCTACACCTTC.

The CDR3 spells CASSPGGFDTQYF. The CDR3 DNA is TGTGCCAGCAGCCCCGGGGGGTTCGATACGCAGTATTTT. V and J are TRBV27 and TRBJ2-3, with 7 nucleotides matching TRBD2. The ends lost 6 bases at V and 6 bases at J; junction bases unmatched: 6. The CDR3 length is 13 residues. The germline V gene has CDR1 MNHEY and CDR2 SMNVEV (reference sequence).

The chain uses TRBV7-9 and TRBJ2-7; TRBD1 matches at 10 bases. In germline, CDR1 is SEHNR, CDR2 FQNEAQ (reference sequence). Germline trimming cut 8 bases from V and 2 bases from J; bases unmatched to any gene: 12. There are 16 residues in the CDR3. In DNA form, the CDR3 reads TGTGCCAGCTCCTCCCCCGGGACAGGGGTCGCCTACGAGCAGTACTTC. Its translation is CASSSPGTGVAYEQYF.

This chain connects TRBV2 to TRBJ2-7; D remains ambiguous. The germline V gene has CDR1 SNHLY and CDR2 FYNNEI. Trimming left V 6 bases short and J 3 bases short, with 12 bases between. There are 13 residues in the CDR3. The CDR3 DNA is TGTGCCAGCAGAGAACCTTGGGGCTACGAGCAGTACTTC. The encoded protein is CASREPWGYEQYF. Full variable domain (outside the CDR3, taken from reference TRBV2 and TRBJ2-7): EPEVTQTPSHQVTQMGQEVILRCVPISNHLYFYWYRQILGQKVEFLVSFYNNEISEKSEIFDDQFSVERPDGSNFTLKIRSTKLEDSAMYFCASREPWGYEQYFGPGTRLTVT.

Only one count was recorded for this clonotype. V and J are TRBV5-1 and TRBJ2-5; 12 bases are shared with TRBD1. The CDR3 spans 18 residues. After removal of 4 bases from V and 5 bases from J, the junction contained 15 bases not matched to a gene. Germline CDR1 reads SGHRS; CDR2 reads YFSETQ. The CDR3 region is CASSPEGPGQGAAETQYF. CDR3 sequence (DNA): TGCGCCAGCAGCCCGGAAGGGCCGGGACAGGGGGCGGCGGAGACCCAGTACTTC.

J is TRBJ2-1 and V is TRBV29-1, with TRBD2 matching over 9 bases. The CDR3 runs to 15 residues. Germline V gene data show CDR1 as SQVTM and CDR2 as ANQGSEA. The ends lost 6 bases at V and 9 bases at J; junction bases unmatched: 15. CDR3 DNA: TGCAGCGTGGAGGGGGGCGGGAGGGCCATGAGTGAGCAGTTCTTC. Protein sequence: CSVEGGGRAMSEQFF.